A single sample is the source of the 8 T cell receptor beta chains below, sequenced in a study of glioma-infiltrating T cells. TCR alpha and beta CDR3 regions were amplified from RNA using iRepertoire nested multiplex PCR. One entry per CDR3 protein results from TCRdb running MiXCR on the multiplex PCR reads. Among 4,000 to 5,000 distinct CDR3 sequences listed, 25% to 40% were seen once. The sample comprised glioma tissue, nonneoplastic brain tissue, or PBMCs (not recorded which). All receptors derive from a human donor with low-grade glioma or glioblastoma, undergoing nonglioma brain surgery, or in good health (not recorded which).

The chain carries TRBV27 and TRBJ2-1; maybe TRBD1 (6 bases). Trimming removed 8 bases at V and 3 bases at J, with 14 bases between. Germline CDR1 reads MNHEY; CDR2 reads SMNVEV (reference sequence). The CDR3 contains 14 residues. Here the CDR3 DNA reads TGTGCCAGCTGCCCAAACAGGGACTACAATGAGCAGTTCTTC. Residues: CASCPNRDYNEQFF.

With respect to this clonotype: A much more abundant neighbour one base away suggests this may be a read error. The CDR3 coding sequence is TGCGCCAGCAGGGCGACTAGCGGGGGGGGCACAGATACGAAGTATTTT. It specifies CASRATSGGGTDTKYF. The J gene is TRBJ2-3, the V gene TRBV10-1; TRBD2 agrees at 14 bases. Germline V CDR1 and CDR2: WNHNN, SYGVQD (reference sequence). This CDR3 is built from 16 residues.

This clonotype is medium-sized by share. V and J are TRBV2 and TRBJ2-2; perhaps TRBD2 as D (6 bases). CDR1 is SNHLY and CDR2 is FYNNEI in the germline V gene. The CDR3 spans 14 residues. Trimming shortened V by 6 bases and J by 5 bases, and 13 bases separated the two germline ends. CDR3 in DNA: TGTGCCAGCAGACCCCCAGGGAGGACCGGGGAGCTGTTTTTT. This gives the protein CASRPPGRTGELFF.

By proportion, this clonotype is large (0.1 to 1%). The chain joins TRBV27 to TRBJ2-1; perhaps TRBD1 as D (5 bases). Germline V gives CDR1 MNHEY, CDR2 SMNVEV (reference sequence). Trimming removed 10 bases at V and 7 bases at J, with 17 bases between. This CDR3 has 13 residues. The CDR3 loop reads CANPSPGRNEQFF. As DNA, the CDR3 is TGTGCCAACCCGAGTCCAGGGCGAAATGAGCAGTTCTTC.

About this clonotype: Given a much more abundant clone one base away, this may be a read error. The CDR3 here is CASSWTSGGDEETQYF. The CDR3, as DNA: TGTGCCAGCAGCTGGACTAGCGGGGGGGACGAAGAGACCCAGTACTTC. The V and J genes are TRBV3-1 and TRBJ2-5; TRBD2 matches 15 bases. Germline loops: CDR1 LGHDT, CDR2 YNNKEL (reference sequence). This CDR3 is 16 amino acids long. V was clipped by 5 bases and J by 3 bases; unmatched bases: 4.

The chain uses TRBV4-1 and TRBJ1-6; perhaps TRBD1 as D (5 bases). Per germline, CDR1 MGHRA and CDR2 YSYEKL. The CDR3 runs 17 residues. The V end was cut by 0 bases, the J end by 5 bases, with 14 bases between. CDR3 amino acids: CASSQDPRGIDNSPLHF. The CDR3 DNA reads TGCGCCAGCAGCCAAGATCCACGGGGGATCGATAATTCACCCCTCCACTTT.

The sample holds many counts of this clonotype. This rearrangement joins TRBV29-1 to TRBJ1-1; D possibly corresponds to TRBD1 (5 bases). CDR3 length equals 14 residues. The V gene lost 4 bases and the J gene lost 0 bases, with 12 bases spanning the gap. Germline V gene data show CDR1 as SQVTM and CDR2 as ANQGSEA. CDR3 loop: CSVVRGGLNTEAFF. In DNA, the CDR3 is TGCAGCGTTGTTCGGGGGGGTTTGAACACTGAAGCTTTCTTT.

This clonotype was recorded only once. A much larger clonotype is one base distant, so this may be a read error. The rearrangement links TRBV6-2 or TRBV6-3 to TRBJ2-5, with TRBD2 matching over 11 bases. Germline CDR1 is MNHEY and CDR2 is SVGEGT. The CDR3 is made up of 17 amino acids. CDR3 sequence: CASSYTRLAGNQETQNF. CDR3 DNA: TGTGCCAGCAGTTACACACGACTAGCGGGGAATCAAGAGACCCAGAACTTC.